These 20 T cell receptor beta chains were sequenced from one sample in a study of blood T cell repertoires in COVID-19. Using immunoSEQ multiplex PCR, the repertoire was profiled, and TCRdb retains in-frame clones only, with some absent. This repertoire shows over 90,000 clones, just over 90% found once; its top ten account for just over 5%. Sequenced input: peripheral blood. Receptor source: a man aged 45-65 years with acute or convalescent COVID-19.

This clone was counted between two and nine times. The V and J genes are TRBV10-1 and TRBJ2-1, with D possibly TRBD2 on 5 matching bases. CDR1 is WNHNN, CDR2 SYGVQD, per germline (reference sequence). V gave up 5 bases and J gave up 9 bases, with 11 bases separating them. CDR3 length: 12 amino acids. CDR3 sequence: CASSRGSSEQFF. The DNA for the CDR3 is TGCGCCAGCAGTCGGGGTTCGTCTGAGCAGTTCTTC.

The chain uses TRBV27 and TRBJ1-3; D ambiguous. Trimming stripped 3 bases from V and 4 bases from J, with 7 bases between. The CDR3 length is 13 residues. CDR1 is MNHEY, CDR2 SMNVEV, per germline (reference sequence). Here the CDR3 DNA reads TGTGCCAGCAGTTTTGACGGGGGAAACACCATATATTTT. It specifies CASSFDGGNTIYF.

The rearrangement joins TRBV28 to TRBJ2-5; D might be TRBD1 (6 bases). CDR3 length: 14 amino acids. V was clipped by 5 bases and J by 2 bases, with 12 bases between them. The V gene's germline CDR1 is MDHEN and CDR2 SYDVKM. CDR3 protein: CASSGGKGQETQYF. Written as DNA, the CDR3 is TGTGCCAGCAGTGGGGGCAAAGGACAAGAGACCCAGTACTTC.

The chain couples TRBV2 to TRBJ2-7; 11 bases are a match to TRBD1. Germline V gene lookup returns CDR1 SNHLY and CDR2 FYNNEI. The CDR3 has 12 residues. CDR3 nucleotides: TGTGCAGGCGGACAGGGGGCCAACGAGCAGTACTTC. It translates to CAGGQGANEQYF.

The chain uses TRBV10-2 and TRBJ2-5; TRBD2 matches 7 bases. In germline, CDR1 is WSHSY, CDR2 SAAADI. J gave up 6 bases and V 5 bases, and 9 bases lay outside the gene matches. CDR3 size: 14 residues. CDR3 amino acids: CASSPTSNVQTQYF. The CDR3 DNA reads TGCGCCAGCAGTCCGACTAGCAATGTCCAGACCCAGTACTTC.

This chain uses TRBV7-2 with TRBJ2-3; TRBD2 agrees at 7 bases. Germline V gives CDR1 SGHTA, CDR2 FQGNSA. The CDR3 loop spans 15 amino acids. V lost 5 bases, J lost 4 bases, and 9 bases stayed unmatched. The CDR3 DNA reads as TGTGCCAGCAGCCCAAATGGGGAGGGTGCAGATACGCAGTATTTT. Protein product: CASSPNGEGADTQYF.

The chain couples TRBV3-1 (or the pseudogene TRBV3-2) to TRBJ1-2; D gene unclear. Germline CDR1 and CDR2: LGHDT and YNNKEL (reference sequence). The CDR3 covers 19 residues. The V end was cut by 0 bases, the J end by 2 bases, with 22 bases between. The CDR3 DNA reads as TGTGCCAGCAGCCAAGAGGGTAGAACACACAGTAATGACAACTATGGCTACACCTTC. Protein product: CASSQEGRTHSNDNYGYTF.

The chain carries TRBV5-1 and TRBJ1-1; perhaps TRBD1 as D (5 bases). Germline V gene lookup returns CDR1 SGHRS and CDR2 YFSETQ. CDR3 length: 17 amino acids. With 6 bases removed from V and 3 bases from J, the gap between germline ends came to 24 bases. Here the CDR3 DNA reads TGCGCCAGCACTCTCGGATTTGGAAGGGGCCAGGACACTGAAGCTTTCTTT. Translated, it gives CASTLGFGRGQDTEAFF.

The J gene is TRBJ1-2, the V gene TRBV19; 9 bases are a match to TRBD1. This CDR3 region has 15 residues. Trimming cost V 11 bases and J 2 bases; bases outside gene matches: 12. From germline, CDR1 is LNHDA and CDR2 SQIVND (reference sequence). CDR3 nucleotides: TGTGCCTCTCGCCTTGGAACAGGGGGCAACTATGGCTACACCTTC. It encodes CASRLGTGGNYGYTF.

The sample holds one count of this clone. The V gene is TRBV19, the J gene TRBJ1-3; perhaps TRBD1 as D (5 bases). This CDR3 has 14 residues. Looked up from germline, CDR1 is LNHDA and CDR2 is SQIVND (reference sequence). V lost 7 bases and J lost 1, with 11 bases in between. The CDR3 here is CASTLRGSGNTIYF. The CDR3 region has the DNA TGTGCCAGTACCCTTAGGGGTTCTGGAAACACCATATATTTT.

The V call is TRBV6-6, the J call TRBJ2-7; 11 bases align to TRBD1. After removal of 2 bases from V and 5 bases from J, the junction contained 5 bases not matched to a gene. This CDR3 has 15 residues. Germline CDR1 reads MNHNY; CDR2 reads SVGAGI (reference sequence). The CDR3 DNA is TGTGCCAGCAGTTACGCCGGGACAGGGGGAAACGAGCAGTACTTC. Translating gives CASSYAGTGGNEQYF.

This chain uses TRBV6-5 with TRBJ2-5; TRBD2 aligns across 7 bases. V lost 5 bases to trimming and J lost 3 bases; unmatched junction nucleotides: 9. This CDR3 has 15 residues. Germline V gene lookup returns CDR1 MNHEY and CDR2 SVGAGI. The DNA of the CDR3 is TGTGCCAGCAGTCGAAGAGGACTAGGAGAAGAGACCCAGTACTTC. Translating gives CASSRRGLGEETQYF.

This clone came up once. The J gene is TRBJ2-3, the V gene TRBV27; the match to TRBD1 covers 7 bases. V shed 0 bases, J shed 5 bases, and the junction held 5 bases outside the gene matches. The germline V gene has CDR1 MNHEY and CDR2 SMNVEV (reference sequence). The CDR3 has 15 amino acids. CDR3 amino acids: CASSLSGGEGDTQYF. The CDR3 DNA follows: TGTGCCAGCAGTTTATCAGGGGGCGAGGGAGATACGCAGTATTTT.

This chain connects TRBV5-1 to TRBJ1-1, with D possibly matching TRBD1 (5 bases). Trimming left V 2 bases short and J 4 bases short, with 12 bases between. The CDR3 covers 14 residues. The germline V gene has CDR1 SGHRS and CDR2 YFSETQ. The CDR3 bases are TGCGCCAGCAGCTTTCGGGGGGATGGCACTGAAGCTTTCTTT. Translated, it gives CASSFRGDGTEAFF.

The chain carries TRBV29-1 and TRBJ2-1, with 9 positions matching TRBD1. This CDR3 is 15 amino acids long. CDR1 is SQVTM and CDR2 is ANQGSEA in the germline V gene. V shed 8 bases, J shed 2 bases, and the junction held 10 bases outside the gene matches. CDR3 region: CSHPSGTGTYNEQFF. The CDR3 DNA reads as TGCAGCCATCCTTCCGGGACAGGGACCTACAATGAGCAGTTCTTC.

The CDR3 loop reads CASSRKEGPYEQYF. Written as DNA, the CDR3 is TGTGCCAGCAGCCGGAAGGAGGGCCCCTACGAGCAGTACTTC. V and J are TRBV3-1 (or the pseudogene TRBV3-2) and TRBJ2-7; a weak D match, TRBD2 (6 bases). Between the trimmed V and J ends, which lost 4 bases and 2 bases, there was a span of 12 bases. Germline V gene data show CDR1 as LGHDT and CDR2 as YNNKEL (reference sequence). CDR3 length: 14 amino acids.

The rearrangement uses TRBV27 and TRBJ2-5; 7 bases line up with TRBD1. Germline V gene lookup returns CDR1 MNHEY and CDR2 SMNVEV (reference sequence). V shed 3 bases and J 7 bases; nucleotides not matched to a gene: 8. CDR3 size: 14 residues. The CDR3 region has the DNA TGTGCCAGCAGTTTCGGACAGGCTGGGGGGACCCAGTACTTC. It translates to CASSFGQAGGTQYF.

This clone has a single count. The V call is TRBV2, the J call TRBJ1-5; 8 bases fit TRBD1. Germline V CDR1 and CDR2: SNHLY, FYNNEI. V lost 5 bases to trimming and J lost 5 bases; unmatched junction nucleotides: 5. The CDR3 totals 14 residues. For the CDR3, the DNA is TGTGCCAGCAGTACTACGACAGGGGATCAGCCCCAGCATTTT. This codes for CASSTTTGDQPQHF.

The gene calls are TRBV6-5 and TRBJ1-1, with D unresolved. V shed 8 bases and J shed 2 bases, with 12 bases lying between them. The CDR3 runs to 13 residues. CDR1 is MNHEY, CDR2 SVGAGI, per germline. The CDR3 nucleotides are TGTGCCAGCCGATATACAGTTAACACTGAAGCTTTCTTT. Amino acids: CASRYTVNTEAFF.

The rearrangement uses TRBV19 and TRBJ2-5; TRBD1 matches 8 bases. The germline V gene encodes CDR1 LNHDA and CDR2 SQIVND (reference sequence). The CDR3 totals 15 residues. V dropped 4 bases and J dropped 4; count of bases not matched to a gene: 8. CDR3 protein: CASSTDRGGGETQYF. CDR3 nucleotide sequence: TGTGCCAGTAGTACAGACAGGGGTGGAGGAGAGACCCAGTACTTC.